This entry describes one T cell receptor (beta chain). In the original analysis: Counts of nucleated cells, estimated from reference gene primer amplification, were obtained. Using immunoSEQ multiplex PCR, the repertoire was profiled, and TCRdb retains in-frame clones only, with some absent. V and J calls and clone size are as listed in that table; D and trimming were resolved from the DNA. The table lists around 60,000 clones, 75% to 85% of them singletons. This entry comes from a study of blood T cell repertoires in COVID-19. Study in general: PBMCs, B-cell-depleted T cells, or T cells were the source of the cDNA or gDNA that made up the material.

CDR3 length equals 17 residues. With 6 bases clipped from V and 7 bases from J, the junction kept 18 bases outside the gene matches. Germline CDR1 and CDR2: SGHNT and YYREEE (reference sequence). V gene TRBV5-4 combines with J gene TRBJ1-1; 10 nucleotides align to TRBD1. This TCR was sampled from a human donor in a cohort sampled during active COVID-19. Sequencing was performed on peripheral blood. The CDR3 loop is CASNLGPGQGPIHEAFF. In DNA, the CDR3 is TGTGCCAGCAACCTCGGCCCGGGACAGGGGCCTATTCATGAAGCTTTCTTT.